A selection of T cell receptor beta chains follows, all from one sample in a study of follicular helper T cells after annual influenza vaccination. Using immunoSEQ multiplex PCR, the repertoire was profiled, and TCRdb retains in-frame clones only, with some absent. The sample comprises roughly 9,300 clones, approximately 80% of which are singletons, and 0.45% to 0.5% rests with the top ten. The specimen was CXCR5+ CD38- circulating T follicular helper cells from blood, collected 7 days after influenza vaccination. These receptor sequences come from an adult who received the influenza vaccine. Both conserved end residues are part of each CDR3. A D gene is named only where the DNA matches it firmly. Clone size is given for some rows only: seen once, a few or many times, or a class if the clone is expanded.

V,J,D,size,CDR3,DNA
TRBV25-1,TRBJ2-1,TRBD1,few,CASTDRDEQFF,TGTGCCAGCACTGACAGGGATGAGCAGTTCTTC
TRBV19,TRBJ2-2,NA,NA,CASSLPGTSFATGELFF,TGTGCCAGTAGTCTTCCAGGGACATCTTTCGCCACCGGGGAGCTGTTTTTT
TRBV5-4,TRBJ2-7,NA,NA,CASSLNDGTYEQYF,TGTGCCAGCAGCTTAAATGACGGCACCTACGAGCAGTACTTC
TRBV5-1,TRBJ1-1,TRBD1,NA,CASSRGTGKAEAFF,TGCGCCAGCAGTCGCGGGACAGGGAAGGCTGAAGCTTTCTTT
TRBV6-5,TRBJ1-5,NA,NA,CASNRKAAVNQPQHF,TGTGCCAGCAATCGGAAGGCAGCCGTTAATCAGCCCCAGCATTTT
TRBV19,TRBJ2-1,NA,NA,CASSIGGSYNEQFF,TGTGCCAGTAGTATAGGGGGCTCCTACAATGAGCAGTTCTTC
TRBV5-1,TRBJ2-1,TRBD1,NA,CASSSFPDRAHNEQFF,TGCGCCAGCAGCTCCTTTCCGGACAGGGCCCACAATGAGCAGTTCTTC
TRBV7-3,TRBJ2-7,TRBD1,NA,CASSPLMKGASYEQYF,TGTGCCAGCAGCCCCCTGATGAAGGGGGCCTCCTACGAGCAGTACTTC
TRBV6-5,TRBJ2-1,NA,once,CASSYLREREQFF,TGTGCCAGCAGTTACTTGAGGGAGAGGGAACAGTTCTTC
TRBV7-2,TRBJ1-6,NA,NA,CASSLGVSYNSPLHF,TGTGCCAGCAGCTTAGGGGTCTCCTATAATTCACCCCTCCACTTT
TRBV11-2,TRBJ2-7,NA,NA,CASSLRGADPYEQYF,TGTGCCAGCAGCCTACGGGGGGCGGACCCCTACGAGCAGTACTTC
TRBV7-8,TRBJ1-1,TRBD1,NA,CASSFPGGFGTEAFF,TGTGCCAGCAGCTTCCCAGGGGGTTTCGGCACTGAAGCTTTCTTT
TRBV28,TRBJ2-3,TRBD2,NA,CATGAGGIDTQYF,TGTGCCACAGGGGCGGGGGGAATAGATACGCAGTATTTT
TRBV4-1,TRBJ2-1,TRBD2,NA,CASSQDRQRGVDNEQFF,TGCGCCAGCAGCCAAGATCGTCAGCGGGGGGTCGACAATGAGCAGTTCTTC
TRBV4-3,TRBJ1-1,NA,few,CASSQELGSATEDTEAFF,TGCGCCAGCAGCCAAGAATTGGGATCCGCGACAGAGGACACTGAAGCTTTCTTT
TRBV4-3,TRBJ1-2,NA,few,CASSPQGFREDGYTF,TGCGCCAGCAGCCCCCAAGGGTTCAGGGAGGATGGCTACACCTTC
TRBV4-3,TRBJ1-5,NA,NA,CASSQNINQPQHF,TGCGCCAGCAGCCAGAATATCAATCAGCCCCAGCATTTT
TRBV7-2,TRBJ2-2,TRBD2,once,CASSWDYAGELFF,TGTGCCAGCAGCTGGGACTACGCCGGGGAGCTGTTTTTT
TRBV18,TRBJ1-1,TRBD1,NA,CASSRQTGERTEAFF,TGTGCCAGCTCACGCCAGACAGGGGAAAGGACTGAAGCTTTCTTT
TRBV7-8,TRBJ1-3,TRBD1,NA,CASRATGGGNTIYF,TGTGCCAGCAGAGCTACAGGGGGGGGAAACACCATATATTTT
TRBV5-4,TRBJ1-1,NA,NA,CASSSPRVNTEAFF,TGTGCCAGCAGCAGCCCAAGGGTTAACACTGAAGCTTTCTTT
TRBV7-7,TRBJ2-2,NA,few,CASSLGSSGELFF,TGTGCCAGCAGCTTGGGGAGTTCCGGGGAGCTGTTTTTT
TRBV18,TRBJ2-7,TRBD2,NA,CASSTRSSGGTPSYEQYF,TGTGCCAGCTCCACCAGATCTAGCGGGGGGACCCCCTCCTACGAGCAGTACTTC
TRBV2,TRBJ1-1,TRBD1,NA,CASSDRGPEAFF,TGTGCCAGCAGTGACAGGGGGCCTGAAGCTTTCTTT